This TCR beta chain was observed in a study of blood T cell repertoires in COVID-19 (dated by TCRdb to the early 2020s). In the study overall: Collaborator samples came from the United States, Italy and Spain and covered acute and convalescent phases of COVID-19. The prospective study material was composed of cDNA or gDNA derived from T cells, B-cell-depleted T cells, or PBMCs. The dataset comprised deeply sampled blood TCRbeta repertoires from subjects exposed to, actively infected with, or recovered from COVID-19. The repertoires were released in a freely available public database intended as a resource for research on the immune response to SARS-CoV-2. Samples were obtained from the ongoing ImmuneRACE study (first 160 participants) and from 1,200 or so subjects provided by 6 global collaborators. Sample metadata almost always included a de-identified subject ID, COVID-19 status, age in years and sex. Where available, HLA class I and class II types were taken from metadata supplied by the sample provider and were not determined by assay-based typing.

The investigation overall reported the following: The amount of clinical and demographic metadata varied by source and participant and was provided uncurated.

Of note for this clone: Its antigen has not been determined. Base-call qualities are not available, and no considerably larger clone is one nucleotide away.

The CDR3, cysteine through phenylalanine, is 14 amino acids long. CDR3 DNA is the only sequence kept; it has 42 bases, read in frame from the first base. Cut back by 1 base and 4 bases, the V and J ends lie 8 bases apart. CDR1 and CDR2 were assigned from the germline V gene as SGHTA and FQGNSA. At one collaborating source in Seattle, patients were enrolled during active infection and were followed longitudinally through the course of disease. The collaborating institutions used their own protocols to collect whole blood in K2EDTA tubes. For TCRbeta analysis, collaborators shipped samples in one of three forms: frozen whole blood, isolated PBMCs, or DNA extracted from either of those sample types. The immunoSEQ Assay, a bias-controlled multiplex PCR, was used to amplify TCRbeta CDR3 regions from genomic DNA. From the authors' description of their analysis: Nucleated cell counts per sample were estimated from amplification of reference gene primers within the assay. To quantify the absolute abundance of each unique TCRbeta CDR3 rearrangement, sequence reads were collapsed and filtered. For each sample, productive Simpson clonality was calculated as the square root of Simpson's diversity index over productive rearrangements. This immuneACCESS table, as held by TCRdb, lists in-frame sequences with V and J called but not all clones. Of the missing ones, under half trace to an unresolved V gene in checked studies; the others have no known cause. The V and J calls and clone size are taken from that table; D and trimming were inferred from the DNA. The sample data list 150,000 to 200,000 clones, and around four fifths of these were observed just once. The ten largest clones represent about 15% of the sample.

The chain was built from TRBV7-2 and TRBJ1-5; the D segment could be TRBD1, given 6 matching bases. The sequencing input was peripheral blood. The source of this sequence is a woman between 65 and 79 years old with COVID-19, enrolled during active disease. The CDR3 reads CASSLGDKNQPQHF. The DNA sequence reads TGTGCCAGCAGCTTAGGGGACAAAAATCAGCCCCAGCATTTT.